One and the same sample provided the 23 T cell receptor beta chains below, sequenced in a study of T-cell memory formation after mild COVID-19. In TCRdb, the 5' RACE reads were re-called with MiXCR into one record per CDR3 protein. The sample contains 250,000 or so distinct CDR3 sequences, over 15% of which appear only once. The sequencing input was PBMCs or a T cell subset sorted from them (not recorded which). These receptors were collected from a man aged 18 to 29 who had mild COVID-19 (a few samples of this study predate the infection). Cell type and time point are not known.

The chain is built from TRBV10-3 and TRBJ2-3; 8 bases are shared with TRBD2. This CDR3 has 13 residues. Germline CDR1 ENHRY, CDR2 SYGVKD. With V trimmed by 6 bases and J by 3 bases, 2 bases remained unmatched. CDR3 residues: CAIRGGGTDTQYF. DNA of the CDR3: TGTGCCATCAGGGGCGGGGGGACAGATACGCAGTATTTT.

The chain carries TRBV10-3 and TRBJ1-5, with D perhaps TRBD1 (6 bases). Germline V gene data show CDR1 as ENHRY and CDR2 as SYGVKD. This CDR3 is 13 amino acids long. The ends were cut back, 7 bases at V and 3 bases at J, with 10 bases in the middle. Here the CDR3 DNA reads TGTGCCATCATGGGGGGCCCCAATCAGCCCCAGCATTTT. Its translation: CAIMGGPNQPQHF.

The sample holds one count of this clonotype. V gene TRBV7-2 combines with J gene TRBJ1-5, with 8 bases lining up with TRBD1. Looked up from germline, CDR1 is SGHTA and CDR2 is FQGNSA. This CDR3 has 15 residues. V gave up 6 bases and J gave up 0 bases; unmatched junction bases: 4. CDR3 nucleotides: TGTGCCAGCAGAGCTGGGACAGGTAGCAATCAGCCCCAGCATTTT. This gives the protein CASRAGTGSNQPQHF.

The J gene is TRBJ2-3, the V gene TRBV7-2; 13 nucleotides match TRBD2. The V and J ends lost 5 bases and 10 bases, in that order; junction bases with no gene match: 9. This CDR3 spans 15 amino acids. The V gene's germline CDR1 is SGHTA and CDR2 FQGNSA. This chain's CDR3 is CASSTGLAGVPPQYF. In nucleotides, the CDR3 is TGTGCCAGCAGCACAGGACTAGCGGGGGTCCCCCCGCAGTATTTT.

This clonotype was counted only a few times. The chain carries TRBV11-1 and TRBJ1-4; TRBD1 aligns across 10 bases. CDR1 is SGHAT, CDR2 FQDESV, per germline (reference sequence). With 5 bases clipped from V and 5 bases from J, the junction kept 2 bases outside the gene matches. The CDR3 sequence is 14 residues long. DNA for the CDR3: TGTGCCAGCAGCCGGGACAGGGGAAATGAAAAACTGTTTTTT. Translating it yields CASSRDRGNEKLFF.

V and J are TRBV6-1 and TRBJ2-3; possible D gene TRBD1, 5 bases. Per the germline V gene, CDR1 is MNHNS and CDR2 is SASEGT. The ends were cut back, 6 bases at V and 5 bases at J, with 12 bases in the middle. CDR3 length equals 13 residues. CDR3 DNA: TGTGCCAGCAGGAAAACAGGAAAAGATACGCAGTATTTT. Its translation is CASRKTGKDTQYF.

This clonotype was found a few times. The rearrangement joins TRBV20-1 to TRBJ1-2; D ambiguous. Looked up from germline, CDR1 is DFQATT and CDR2 is SNEGSKA (reference sequence). V lost 1 base to trimming and J lost 6 bases, with 6 bases between them. This CDR3 has 11 amino acids. The CDR3 DNA reads TGCAGTGCTAGAGCCCTTGATGGCTACACCTTC. Its protein is CSARALDGYTF.

This clonotype was seen more than once but under ten times. The chain is built from TRBV13 and TRBJ2-3; D is ambiguous. The CDR3 totals 14 residues. The V end lost 5 bases, the J end lost 2 bases, and 11 bases lay between the germline ends. Germline V gene lookup returns CDR1 PRHDT and CDR2 FYEKMQ (reference sequence). The CDR3 DNA reads as TGTGCCAGCAGCGGGGTGGAGTACACAGATACGCAGTATTTT. Amino acids: CASSGVEYTDTQYF.

Only a few counts were recorded for this clonotype. V and J are TRBV7-2 and TRBJ2-5, with TRBD1 matching 7 bases. The CDR3 contains 14 residues. Germline loops: CDR1 SGHTA, CDR2 FQGNSA. The V segment lost 3 bases and the J segment 3 bases; nucleotides outside the gene matches: 4. DNA for the CDR3: TGTGCCAGCAGCTTCCAAGGGACAGAAGAGACCCAGTACTTC. It translates to CASSFQGTEETQYF.

There are a few counts of this clonotype. The rearrangement uses TRBV4-2 and TRBJ1-1; 7 bases line up with TRBD1. V was pared by 0 bases and J by 0 bases, with 4 bases of the junction left unmatched. Germline CDR1 LGHNA, CDR2 YNFKEQ. The CDR3 is 16 amino acids. CDR3 amino acids: CASSQDQTGMNTEAFF. The CDR3, as DNA: TGTGCCAGCAGCCAAGATCAGACAGGGATGAACACTGAAGCTTTCTTT.

This chain connects TRBV10-3 to TRBJ1-1; D gene ambiguous. Germline values: CDR1 ENHRY, CDR2 SYGVKD. The CDR3 is 13 amino acids. Trimming removed 0 bases from V and 7 bases from J, with 9 bases in between. The CDR3 DNA follows: TGTGCCATCAGTGAGTCGTCTAGGGTTGAAGCTTTCTTT. Its translation: CAISESSRVEAFF.

The V gene is TRBV15, the J gene TRBJ2-7, with D tentatively TRBD1 (5 bases). V gave up 0 bases and J gave up 6 bases, with 18 bases separating them. Per germline, CDR1 LNHNV and CDR2 YYDKDF (reference sequence). This CDR3 region has 16 residues. DNA of the CDR3: TGTGCCACCAGCAGAGATCGACAGCTGTTAGACTTCGAGCAGTACTTC. This sequence encodes CATSRDRQLLDFEQYF.

The chain uses TRBV29-1 and TRBJ2-5; 8 bases agree with TRBD1. This CDR3 has 12 residues. V shed 6 bases and J 6 bases; nucleotides not matched to a gene: 6. Germline V gene sequence: CDR1 SQVTM, CDR2 ANQGSEA. Here the CDR3 reads CSVPGQVKTQYF. CDR3 bases: TGCAGCGTACCGGGACAGGTCAAGACCCAGTACTTC.

This clonotype was counted between two and nine times. This chain links TRBV27 with TRBJ1-2; 7 bases map to TRBD1. The CDR3 is 16 residues long. Germline CDR1 and CDR2: MNHEY and SMNVEV (reference sequence). Trimming cost V 8 bases and J 2 bases; bases outside gene matches: 14. CDR3 in DNA: TGTGCCAGCGCTCAGGGGCCGGGACAGAAAAACTATGGCTACACCTTC. It is translated as CASAQGPGQKNYGYTF.

V and J are TRBV6-6 and TRBJ2-3; D is unresolved. Germline V CDR1 and CDR2: MNHNY, SVGAGI (reference sequence). The V end was cut by 11 bases, the J end by 2 bases, with 14 bases between. CDR3 length: 13 amino acids. The CDR3 is CAYGLPPTDTQYF. The DNA for the CDR3 is TGTGCCTATGGGCTGCCCCCCACAGATACGCAGTATTTT.

The chain recombines TRBV7-3 with TRBJ2-7, with a possible D match to TRBD1 (5 bases). The germline gives CDR1 SGHTA, CDR2 FQGTGA. V was clipped by 2 bases and J by 5 bases, with 22 bases between them. The CDR3 runs 17 residues. As DNA, the CDR3 is TGTGCCAGCAGCTTAGGGGCCACCCGGGCCTCCAAAAACGAGCAGTACTTC. This sequence encodes CASSLGATRASKNEQYF.

The chain couples TRBV27 to TRBJ2-7; D not certain. Trimming stripped 5 bases from V and 0 bases from J, with 8 bases between. CDR3 length: 13 amino acids. Germline V gives CDR1 MNHEY, CDR2 SMNVEV (reference sequence). This CDR3 reads CASSTPNSYEQYF. The CDR3 DNA follows: TGTGCCAGCAGTACCCCCAACTCCTACGAGCAGTACTTC.

This clonotype was detected only a few times. This chain connects TRBV11-3 to TRBJ2-5; the D gene is possibly TRBD2 (6 bases). The germline gives CDR1 SGHNT, CDR2 YENEEA. The CDR3 is made up of 14 amino acids. Deletions cut 4 bases from V and 4 bases from J, with 13 bases between. The CDR3 DNA follows: TGTGCCAGCAGCTGGGACTCCGCCGGAGAGACCCAGTACTTC. Translation gives CASSWDSAGETQYF.

V usage is TRBV10-3 and J usage is TRBJ1-3; tentatively, D is TRBD1 (5 bases). The V end lost 6 bases, the J end lost 3 bases, and 9 bases lay between the germline ends. CDR3 size: 13 residues. CDR1 is ENHRY, CDR2 SYGVKD, per germline. The CDR3 sequence is CAIRMTDGNTIYF. The CDR3 DNA is TGTGCCATCAGAATGACAGATGGAAACACCATATATTTT.

The chain has TRBV20-1 and TRBJ2-3; the match to TRBD2 covers 9 bases. The CDR3 has 14 residues. V lost 6 bases, J lost 0 bases, and 4 bases stayed unmatched. The germline gives CDR1 DFQATT, CDR2 SNEGSKA (reference sequence). The CDR3 region is CSAGGGASTDTQYF. CDR3 bases: TGCAGTGCAGGCGGGGGGGCTAGCACAGATACGCAGTATTTT.

This clonotype was seen ten or more times. V gene TRBV4-1 combines with J gene TRBJ2-3, with TRBD2 as a possible D gene (6 bases). Deletions cut 1 base from V and 1 base from J, with 6 bases between. This CDR3 is 14 amino acids long. Looked up from germline, CDR1 is MGHRA and CDR2 is YSYEKL. The CDR3 spells CASSQGGGTDTQYF. CDR3 sequence (DNA): TGCGCCAGCAGCCAAGGCGGGGGCACAGATACGCAGTATTTT.

This clonotype has at least ten counts. The chain uses TRBV5-1 and TRBJ2-4; the D call may be TRBD1 or TRBD2 (5 bases each). The CDR3 length is 14 residues. Germline V CDR1 and CDR2: SGHRS, YFSETQ. Trimming left V 3 bases short and J 0 bases short, with 7 bases between. In DNA form, the CDR3 reads TGCGCCAGCAGCTCCGGGACAGCCAAAAACATTCAGTACTTC. Protein sequence: CASSSGTAKNIQYF.

This chain links TRBV12-3 or TRBV12-4 with TRBJ1-4; tentative D call: TRBD1 (6 bases). V was cut by 7 bases and J by 8 bases, with 20 bases left in between. The CDR3 length is 15 residues. The DNA for the CDR3 is TGTGCCAGCATCAACCGGGGGGCGCGGGTAGAAAAACTGTTTTTT. Amino acid sequence: CASINRGARVEKLFF.